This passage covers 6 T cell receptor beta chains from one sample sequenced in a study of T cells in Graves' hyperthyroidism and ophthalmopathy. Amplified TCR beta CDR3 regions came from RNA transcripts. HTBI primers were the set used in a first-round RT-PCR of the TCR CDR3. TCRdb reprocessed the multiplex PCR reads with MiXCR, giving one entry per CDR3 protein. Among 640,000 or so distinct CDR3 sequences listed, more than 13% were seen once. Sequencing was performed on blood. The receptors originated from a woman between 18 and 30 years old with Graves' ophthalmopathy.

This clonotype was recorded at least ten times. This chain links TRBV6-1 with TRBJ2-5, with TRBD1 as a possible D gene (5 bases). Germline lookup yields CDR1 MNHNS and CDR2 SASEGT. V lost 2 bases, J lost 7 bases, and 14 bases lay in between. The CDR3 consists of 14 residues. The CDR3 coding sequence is TGTGCCAGCAGTGAATCCAGGGTTTTCGGGACCCAGTACTTC. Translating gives CASSESRVFGTQYF.

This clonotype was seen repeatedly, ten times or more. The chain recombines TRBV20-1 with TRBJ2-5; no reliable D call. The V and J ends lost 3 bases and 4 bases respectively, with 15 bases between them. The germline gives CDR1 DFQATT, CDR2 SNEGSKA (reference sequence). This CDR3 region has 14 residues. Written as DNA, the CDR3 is TGCAGTGCTAGCAGGCCGAGAGTAGGAGAGACCCAGTACTTC. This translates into CSASRPRVGETQYF.

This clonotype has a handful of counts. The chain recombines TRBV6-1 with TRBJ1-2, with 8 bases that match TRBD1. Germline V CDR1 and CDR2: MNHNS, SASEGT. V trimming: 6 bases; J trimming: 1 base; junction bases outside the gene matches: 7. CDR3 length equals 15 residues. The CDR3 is CASSPTGQGNYGYTF. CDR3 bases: TGTGCCAGCAGCCCCACTGGACAGGGTAACTATGGCTACACCTTC.

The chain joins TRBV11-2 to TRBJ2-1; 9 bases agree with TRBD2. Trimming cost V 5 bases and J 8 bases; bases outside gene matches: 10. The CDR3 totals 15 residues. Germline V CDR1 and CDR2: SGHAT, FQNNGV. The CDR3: CASSPTWTSDYEQFF. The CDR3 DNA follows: TGTGCCAGCAGCCCGACTTGGACTAGCGACTATGAGCAGTTCTTC.

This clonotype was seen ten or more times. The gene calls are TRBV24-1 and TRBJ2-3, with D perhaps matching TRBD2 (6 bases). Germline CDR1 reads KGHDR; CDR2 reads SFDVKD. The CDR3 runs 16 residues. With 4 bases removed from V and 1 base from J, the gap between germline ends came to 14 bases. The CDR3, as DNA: TGTGCCACCAGTGAAACCAGGGACTCTGGCACAGATACGCAGTATTTT. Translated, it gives CATSETRDSGTDTQYF.

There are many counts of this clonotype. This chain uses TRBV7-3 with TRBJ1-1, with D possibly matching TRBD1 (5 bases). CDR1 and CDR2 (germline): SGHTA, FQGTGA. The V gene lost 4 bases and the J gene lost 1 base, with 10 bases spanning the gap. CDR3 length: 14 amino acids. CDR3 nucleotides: TGTGCCAGCAGCTCTATTGGGGGGAACACTGAAGCTTTCTTT. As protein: CASSSIGGNTEAFF.